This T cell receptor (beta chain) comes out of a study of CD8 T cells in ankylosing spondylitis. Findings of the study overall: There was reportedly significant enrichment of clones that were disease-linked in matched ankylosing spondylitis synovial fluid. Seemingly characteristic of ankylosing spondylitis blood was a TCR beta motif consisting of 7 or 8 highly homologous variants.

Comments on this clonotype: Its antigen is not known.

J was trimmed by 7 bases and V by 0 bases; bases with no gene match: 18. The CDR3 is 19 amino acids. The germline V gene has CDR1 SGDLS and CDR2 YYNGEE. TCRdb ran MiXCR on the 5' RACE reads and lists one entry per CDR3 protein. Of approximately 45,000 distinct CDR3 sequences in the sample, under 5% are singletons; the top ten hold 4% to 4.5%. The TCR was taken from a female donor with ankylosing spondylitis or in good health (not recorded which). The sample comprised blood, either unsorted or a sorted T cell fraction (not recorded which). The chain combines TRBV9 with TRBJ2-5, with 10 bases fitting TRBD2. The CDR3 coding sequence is TGTGCCAGCAGCGTAGACCCTCTCCCCTCTAGCGGGGGTGGTGGGACCCAGTACTTC. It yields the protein CASSVDPLPSSGGGGTQYF.